These T cell receptor beta chains were read from a single sample in a study of T cells after posttransplantation cyclophosphamide. Measured with immunoSEQ multiplex PCR; TCRdb has only the in-frame clones, and not every one. The sample presents about 10,000 clones, none singletons. The sequenced sample was PBMCs, obtained after allogeneic stem cell transplant with posttransplant cyclophosphamide. These receptors came from a female patient in her thirties or forties who received an allogeneic stem cell transplant from a related donor, was CMV-positive, and had no GVHD. Some T cells could come from the graft donor. CDR3s include the opening cysteine and the closing phenylalanine or tryptophan. Each record gives: CDR3 DNA, CDR3 protein, CDR3 length, J gene, clone size, V gene, D gene. The D gene is left open where the match is weak. The listing skips clone size in some rows; elsewhere it reads once, few, many or a size class.

DNA: TGTGCCAGCAGTTTATTAAGCGGAACTGAAGCTTTCTTT
CDR3: CASSLLSGTEAFF
length: 13
J: TRBJ1-1
size: many
V: TRBV27
D: NA

DNA: TGTGCCAGTAGTATATGGGACAGGCCCTCCGGCGAGCAGTACTTC
CDR3: CASSIWDRPSGEQYF
length: 15
J: TRBJ2-7
size: many
V: TRBV19
D: TRBD1

DNA: TGCGCCAGCAGCCCTACAGGGGCCGGGAGCAAAAACATTCAGTACTTC
CDR3: CASSPTGAGSKNIQYF
length: 16
J: TRBJ2-4
size: many
V: TRBV5-1
D: NA

DNA: TGTGCCAGCAGTTGGCGGGGTTTAGGTGAAAAACTGTTTTTT
CDR3: CASSWRGLGEKLFF
length: 14
J: TRBJ1-4
size: many
V: TRBV27
D: NA

DNA: TGTGCCAGCAAGCCTGCGGACAGGGACACCGGGGAGCTGTTTTTT
CDR3: CASKPADRDTGELFF
length: 15
J: TRBJ2-2
size: few
V: TRBV12-3/TRBV12-4
D: TRBD1

DNA: TGTGCCAGCAGTTTAACGGGGAGCTCTGGAAACACCATATATTTT
CDR3: CASSLTGSSGNTIYF
length: 15
J: TRBJ1-3
size: many
V: TRBV28
D: NA

DNA: TGTGCCAGTACCCCAACTCGACAGGGCCCTGGAAACACCATATATTTT
CDR3: CASTPTRQGPGNTIYF
length: 16
J: TRBJ1-3
size: many
V: TRBV19
D: TRBD1

DNA: TGTGCCAGCAGCCGGCCAGGGGGGAATAATTCACCCCTCCACTTT
CDR3: CASSRPGGNNSPLHF
length: 15
J: TRBJ1-6
size: many
V: TRBV5-6
D: TRBD1

DNA: TGTGCCACCAAGGGACTTAAGAATGAAAAACTGTTTTTT
CDR3: CATKGLKNEKLFF
length: 13
J: TRBJ1-4
size: few
V: TRBV24-1
D: NA

DNA: TGTGCCACAAACGGGGGGCTGGACTATGGCTACACCTTC
CDR3: CATNGGLDYGYTF
length: 13
J: TRBJ1-2
size: many
V: TRBV6-2/TRBV6-3
D: NA

DNA: TGCGCCAGCAGCTTGGGCGGGGGTGGAGAGACCCAGTACTTC
CDR3: CASSLGGGGETQYF
length: 14
J: TRBJ2-5
size: many
V: TRBV5-1
D: TRBD2

DNA: TGTGCCAGCAGCCCCAACCGGGAGCAGTACTTC
CDR3: CASSPNREQYF
length: 11
J: TRBJ2-7
size: many
V: TRBV7-3
D: NA

DNA: TGCGCCAGCAGCACAATGGTGACCGGCAGGAATGAGCAGTTCTTC
CDR3: CASSTMVTGRNEQFF
length: 15
J: TRBJ2-1
size: many
V: TRBV5-1
D: NA

DNA: TGTGCCAGCAGTGAAGGGCATAACTATGGCTACACCTTC
CDR3: CASSEGHNYGYTF
length: 13
J: TRBJ1-2
size: many
V: TRBV25-1
D: NA

DNA: TGTGCCAGCAGCCAGAGACAGGGCCTGAACACTGAAGCTTTCTTT
CDR3: CASSQRQGLNTEAFF
length: 15
J: TRBJ1-1
size: many
V: TRBV7-2
D: TRBD1

DNA: TGTGCCAGCAGTATCGGAGGGGTTTGGCGGGGGGGTGACAATGAGCAGTTCTTC
CDR3: CASSIGGVWRGGDNEQFF
length: 18
J: TRBJ2-1
size: many
V: TRBV27
D: TRBD2

DNA: TGTGCTAGCAGCTGGGAACCGGAGGGACTGACTAACTATGGCTACACCTTC
CDR3: CASSWEPEGLTNYGYTF
length: 17
J: TRBJ1-2
size: many
V: TRBV7-7
D: NA

DNA: TGTGCCAGCAGCTTAGGCCTGCGAAAGGGTCTACGGTATGGCTACACCTTC
CDR3: CASSLGLRKGLRYGYTF
length: 17
J: TRBJ1-2
size: NA
V: TRBV7-8
D: NA

DNA: TGTGCCAGTAGTATATGGATAATGGGCACTAGCACAGATACGCAGTATTTT
CDR3: CASSIWIMGTSTDTQYF
length: 17
J: TRBJ2-3
size: many
V: TRBV19
D: NA

DNA: TGTGCCAGCAGCCAAGAGGGACAGGGGCCATACGAGCAGTACTTC
CDR3: CASSQEGQGPYEQYF
length: 15
J: TRBJ2-7
size: many
V: TRBV14
D: TRBD1

DNA: TGTGCCAGCAGATCAACAGGGAAGGATGAAGCTTTCTTT
CDR3: CASRSTGKDEAFF
length: 13
J: TRBJ1-1
size: many
V: TRBV7-9
D: NA

DNA: TGTGCCAGCAGTTTTCATGGCAATCAGCCCCAGCATTTT
CDR3: CASSFHGNQPQHF
length: 13
J: TRBJ1-5
size: many
V: TRBV27
D: NA

DNA: TGTGCCAGCAGCCCAAGTGGACAGGGGGGATATGGCTACACCTTC
CDR3: CASSPSGQGGYGYTF
length: 15
J: TRBJ1-2
size: few
V: TRBV9
D: TRBD1

DNA: TGTGCCAGTAGCGGACAACTCTCCTACGAGCAGTACTTC
CDR3: CASSGQLSYEQYF
length: 13
J: TRBJ2-7
size: many
V: TRBV19
D: NA

DNA: TGTGCCAGCAAACGACTCTCCGGGACAGGGGTCTCTGGGGCCAACGTCCTGACTTTC
CDR3: CASKRLSGTGVSGANVLTF
length: 19
J: TRBJ2-6
size: NA
V: TRBV6-2/TRBV6-3
D: TRBD1

DNA: TGTGCCAGCAGCTTGAAGCTTCGAGGAAACACCATATATTTT
CDR3: CASSLKLRGNTIYF
length: 14
J: TRBJ1-3
size: many
V: TRBV5-5
D: NA

DNA: TGTGCCATCAGTGGTAGGACTAGCGGGGGGCCCAACAATGAGCAGTTCTTC
CDR3: CAISGRTSGGPNNEQFF
length: 17
J: TRBJ2-1
size: many
V: TRBV10-3
D: TRBD2

DNA: TGTGCCAGCAGCGTACATGGGGGGAGATTAACTGAAGCTTTCTTT
CDR3: CASSVHGGRLTEAFF
length: 15
J: TRBJ1-1
size: many
V: TRBV6-2/TRBV6-3
D: NA

DNA: TGTGCCAGCAGCTTAGCTACCCGGACAGGGTCCAGCTCCTACGAGCAGTACTTC
CDR3: CASSLATRTGSSSYEQYF
length: 18
J: TRBJ2-7
size: many
V: TRBV7-8
D: TRBD1

DNA: TGTGCCAGCAGCCAAGGTAGGGGAAATTCACCCCTCCACTTT
CDR3: CASSQGRGNSPLHF
length: 14
J: TRBJ1-6
size: many
V: TRBV14
D: NA

DNA: TGTGCCAGCACCCGGGGGTCAGGAAACACCATATATTTT
CDR3: CASTRGSGNTIYF
length: 13
J: TRBJ1-3
size: many
V: TRBV9
D: NA

DNA: TGTGCCAGCTCGCCCACAGTCCAGGCAGGTCTCTCCTACGAGCAGTACTTC
CDR3: CASSPTVQAGLSYEQYF
length: 17
J: TRBJ2-7
size: many
V: TRBV18
D: NA

DNA: TGTGCCAGCGCCACCCGGGACAGCCGGTACGAGCAGTACTTC
CDR3: CASATRDSRYEQYF
length: 14
J: TRBJ2-7
size: many
V: TRBV6-1
D: TRBD1

DNA: TGTGCCAGCTCACCACCGTCGGGGAGCACTGAAGCTTTCTTT
CDR3: CASSPPSGSTEAFF
length: 14
J: TRBJ1-1
size: many
V: TRBV18
D: NA

DNA: TGTGCCACCAGTGATTCTCCGGGGGGGCCCGGTACGCAGTATTTT
CDR3: CATSDSPGGPGTQYF
length: 15
J: TRBJ2-3
size: many
V: TRBV24-1
D: TRBD2

DNA: TGTGCCAGTAGGACAGGGGGCGGATTGAACACTGAAGCTTTCTTT
CDR3: CASRTGGGLNTEAFF
length: 15
J: TRBJ1-1
size: many
V: TRBV19
D: TRBD1

DNA: TGTGCCAGCAGCGCAGGGGTACAGGGTAGCAATCAGCCCCAGCATTTT
CDR3: CASSAGVQGSNQPQHF
length: 16
J: TRBJ1-5
size: many
V: TRBV7-6
D: NA

DNA: TGCGCCAGCAGCTTTGGCACGAATTACCAAGAGACCCAGTACTTC
CDR3: CASSFGTNYQETQYF
length: 15
J: TRBJ2-5
size: many
V: TRBV5-1
D: NA

DNA: TGCGCCAGCAGCGGGTCAACGGGCTCCTACAATGAGCAGTTCTTC
CDR3: CASSGSTGSYNEQFF
length: 15
J: TRBJ2-1
size: many
V: TRBV4-3
D: NA

DNA: TGTGCCAGCAGCCTGGGAGGAAGCGGGGGGGTGGTAGAGACCCAGTACTTC
CDR3: CASSLGGSGGVVETQYF
length: 17
J: TRBJ2-5
size: many
V: TRBV5-4
D: TRBD2

DNA: TGTGCCAGCAGCTTACATATGGCTGATAATTCACCCCTCCACTTT
CDR3: CASSLHMADNSPLHF
length: 15
J: TRBJ1-6
size: many
V: TRBV11-2
D: NA

DNA: TGTGCCAGCTTCCGGGACAAGGAATGGGATGAAAAACTGTTTTTT
CDR3: CASFRDKEWDEKLFF
length: 15
J: TRBJ1-4
size: many
V: TRBV2
D: NA

DNA: TGTGCCAGCAGCCTAAGGGGTGGTGGAAACACCATATATTTT
CDR3: CASSLRGGGNTIYF
length: 14
J: TRBJ1-3
size: many
V: TRBV7-9
D: NA

DNA: TGTGCCATTAGTTTCGAACAGGGGACGGCCTACGAGCAGTACTTC
CDR3: CAISFEQGTAYEQYF
length: 15
J: TRBJ2-7
size: few
V: TRBV9
D: TRBD1

DNA: TGTGCCAGCAGCTCCGGGGCAGGGGGCGATGGCTACACCTTC
CDR3: CASSSGAGGDGYTF
length: 14
J: TRBJ1-2
size: many
V: TRBV7-9
D: TRBD1

DNA: TGTGCCAGCAGCCCGGGGACAGTCAACTATGGCTACACCTTC
CDR3: CASSPGTVNYGYTF
length: 14
J: TRBJ1-2
size: many
V: TRBV11-1
D: TRBD1

DNA: TGTGCCAGCAGTGAAAGTAGGGTTGGCTATGGCTACACCTTC
CDR3: CASSESRVGYGYTF
length: 14
J: TRBJ1-2
size: many
V: TRBV25-1
D: NA

DNA: TGTGCCAGCAGTCTAGGGGGGGGCTTGGTGACCCAGTACTTC
CDR3: CASSLGGGLVTQYF
length: 14
J: TRBJ2-5
size: many
V: TRBV6-1
D: NA

DNA: TGTGCCAGCAGTGATAGGGTAGCGGGGTGGGTCGAGCAGTTCTTC
CDR3: CASSDRVAGWVEQFF
length: 15
J: TRBJ2-1
size: many
V: TRBV2
D: TRBD2